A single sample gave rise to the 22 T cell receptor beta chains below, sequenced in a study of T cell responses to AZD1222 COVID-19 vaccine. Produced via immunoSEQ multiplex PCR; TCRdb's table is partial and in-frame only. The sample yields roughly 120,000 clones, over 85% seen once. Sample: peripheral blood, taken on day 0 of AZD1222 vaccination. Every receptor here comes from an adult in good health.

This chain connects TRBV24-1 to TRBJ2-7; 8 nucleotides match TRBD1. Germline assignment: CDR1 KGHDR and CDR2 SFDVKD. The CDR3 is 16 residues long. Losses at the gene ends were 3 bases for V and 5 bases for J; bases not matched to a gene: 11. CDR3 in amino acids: CATSDELRTGRHEQYF. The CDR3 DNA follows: TGTGCCACCAGTGATGAATTAAGGACAGGGCGGCACGAGCAGTACTTC.

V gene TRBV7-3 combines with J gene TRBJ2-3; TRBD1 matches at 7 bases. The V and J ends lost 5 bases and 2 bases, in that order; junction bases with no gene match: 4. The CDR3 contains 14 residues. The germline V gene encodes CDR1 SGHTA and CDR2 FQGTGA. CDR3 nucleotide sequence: TGTGCCAGCAGCGTAGACAGGGTCACAGATACGCAGTATTTT. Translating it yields CASSVDRVTDTQYF.

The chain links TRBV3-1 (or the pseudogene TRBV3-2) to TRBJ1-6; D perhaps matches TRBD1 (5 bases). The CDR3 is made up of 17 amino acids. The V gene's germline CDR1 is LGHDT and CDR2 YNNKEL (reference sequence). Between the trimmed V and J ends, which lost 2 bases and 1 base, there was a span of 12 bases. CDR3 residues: CASSQPQVNSYNSPLHF. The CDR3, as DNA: TGTGCCAGCAGCCAACCACAGGTTAATTCCTATAATTCACCCCTCCACTTT.

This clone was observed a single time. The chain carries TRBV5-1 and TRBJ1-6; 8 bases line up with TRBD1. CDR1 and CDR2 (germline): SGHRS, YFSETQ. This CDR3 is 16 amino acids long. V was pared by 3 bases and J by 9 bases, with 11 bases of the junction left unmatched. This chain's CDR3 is CASSSGGTGGASPLHF. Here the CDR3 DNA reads TGCGCCAGCAGCTCGGGCGGGACAGGTGGGGCTTCACCCCTCCACTTT.

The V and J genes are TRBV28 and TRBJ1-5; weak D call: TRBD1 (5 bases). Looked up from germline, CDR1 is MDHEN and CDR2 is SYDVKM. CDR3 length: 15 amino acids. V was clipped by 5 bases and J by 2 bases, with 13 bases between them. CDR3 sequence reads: CASSPQGGGNQPQHF. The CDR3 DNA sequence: TGTGCCAGCAGTCCTCAGGGAGGAGGCAATCAGCCCCAGCATTTT.

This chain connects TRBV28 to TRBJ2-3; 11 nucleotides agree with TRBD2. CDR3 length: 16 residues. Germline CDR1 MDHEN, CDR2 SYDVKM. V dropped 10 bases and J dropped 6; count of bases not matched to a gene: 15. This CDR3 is CATRLGLAGGGDTQYF. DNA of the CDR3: TGTGCCACCAGGCTGGGGCTAGCGGGAGGTGGGGATACGCAGTATTTT.

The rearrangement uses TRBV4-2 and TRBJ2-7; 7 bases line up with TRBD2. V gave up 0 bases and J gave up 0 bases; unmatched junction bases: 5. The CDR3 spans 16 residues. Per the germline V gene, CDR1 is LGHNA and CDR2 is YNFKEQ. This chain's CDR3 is CASSQDRRGSSYEQYF. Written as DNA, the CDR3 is TGTGCCAGCAGCCAAGATCGTCGCGGGAGCTCCTACGAGCAGTACTTC.

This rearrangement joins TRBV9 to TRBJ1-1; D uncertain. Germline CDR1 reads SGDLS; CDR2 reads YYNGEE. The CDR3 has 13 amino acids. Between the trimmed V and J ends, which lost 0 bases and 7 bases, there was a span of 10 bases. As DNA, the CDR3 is TGTGCCAGCAGCGTAGTGGGCAGCTTTGAAGCTTTCTTT. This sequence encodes CASSVVGSFEAFF. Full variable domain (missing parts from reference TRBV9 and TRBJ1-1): DSGVTQTPKHLITATGQRVTLRCSPRSGDLSVYWYQQSLDQGLQFLIQYYNGEERAKGNILERFSAQQFPDLHSELNLSSLELGDSALYFCASSVVGSFEAFFGQGTRLTVV.

The CDR3 protein is CASKAPAAANYGYTF. The CDR3 DNA reads TGTGCCAGCAAGGCCCCCGCGGCAGCTAACTATGGCTACACCTTC. The chain is built from TRBV28 and TRBJ1-2, with unresolved D. The CDR3 contains 15 residues. V gave up 7 bases and J gave up 0 bases, with 15 bases separating them. The germline V gene has CDR1 MDHEN and CDR2 SYDVKM.

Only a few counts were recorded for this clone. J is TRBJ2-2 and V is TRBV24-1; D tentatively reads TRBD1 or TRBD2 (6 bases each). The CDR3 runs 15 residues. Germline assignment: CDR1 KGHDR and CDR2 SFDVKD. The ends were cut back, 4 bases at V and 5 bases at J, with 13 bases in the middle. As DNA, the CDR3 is TGTGCCACCAGTGAAGGGGGGCGGGATACCGGGGAGCTGTTTTTT. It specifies CATSEGGRDTGELFF.

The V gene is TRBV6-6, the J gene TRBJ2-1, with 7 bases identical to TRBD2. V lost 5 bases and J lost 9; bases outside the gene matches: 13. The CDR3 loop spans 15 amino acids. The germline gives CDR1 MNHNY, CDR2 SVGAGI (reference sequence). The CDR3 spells CASSRSGVEESEQFF. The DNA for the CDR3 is TGTGCCAGCAGTCGAAGCGGGGTCGAGGAGAGTGAGCAGTTCTTC.

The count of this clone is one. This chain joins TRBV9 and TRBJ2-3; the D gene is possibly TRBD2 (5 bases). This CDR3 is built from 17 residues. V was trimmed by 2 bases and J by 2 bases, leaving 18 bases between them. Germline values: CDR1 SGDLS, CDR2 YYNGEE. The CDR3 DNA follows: TGTGCCAGCAGCGTCAACCCCGCAGCGGAAAACACAGATACGCAGTATTTT. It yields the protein CASSVNPAAENTDTQYF.

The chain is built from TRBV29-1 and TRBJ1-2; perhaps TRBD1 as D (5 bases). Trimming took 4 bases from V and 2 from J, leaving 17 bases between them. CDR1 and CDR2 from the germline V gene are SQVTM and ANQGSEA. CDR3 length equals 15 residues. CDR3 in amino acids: CSVAPNHGGNYGYTF. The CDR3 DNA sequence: TGCAGCGTTGCGCCGAACCACGGGGGGAACTATGGCTACACCTTC.

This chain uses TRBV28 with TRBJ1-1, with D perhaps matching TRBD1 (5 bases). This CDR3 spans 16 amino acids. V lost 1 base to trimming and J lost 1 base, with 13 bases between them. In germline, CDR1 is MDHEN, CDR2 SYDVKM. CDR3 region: CASSLFIGGGNTEAFF. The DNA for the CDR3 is TGTGCCAGCAGTTTATTCATCGGGGGGGGGAACACTGAAGCTTTCTTT.

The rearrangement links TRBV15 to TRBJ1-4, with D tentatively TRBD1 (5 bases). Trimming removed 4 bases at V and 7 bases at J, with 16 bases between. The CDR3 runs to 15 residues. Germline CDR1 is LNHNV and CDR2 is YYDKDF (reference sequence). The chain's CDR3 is CATSTVRGMGEKLFF. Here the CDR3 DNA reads TGTGCCACCAGCACGGTGCGGGGGATGGGTGAAAAACTGTTTTTT. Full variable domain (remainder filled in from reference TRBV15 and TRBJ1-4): DAMVIQNPRYQVTQFGKPVTLSCSQTLNHNVMYWYQQKSSQAPKLLFHYYDKDFNNEADTPDNFQSRRPNTSFCFLDIRSPGLGDTAMYLCATSTVRGMGEKLFFGSGTQLSVL.

The CDR3 nucleotides read TGTGCCAGCAGCCGCTGGCGGACTAGCACAGATACGCAGTATTTT. As protein: CASSRWRTSTDTQYF. The chain recombines TRBV7-2 with TRBJ2-3, with D possibly being TRBD2 (5 bases). The germline V gene has CDR1 SGHTA and CDR2 FQGNSA. V lost 5 bases and J 0 bases, leaving 12 bases between the germline ends. The CDR3 runs 15 residues.

CDR3 loop: CASSYQGGSNQPQHF. The CDR3 bases are TGTGCCAGCAGTTACCAGGGGGGTAGCAATCAGCCCCAGCATTTT. The rearrangement links TRBV27 to TRBJ1-5; 7 nucleotides line up with TRBD1. The CDR3 has 15 residues. Unmatched junction bases numbered 3, after V lost 4 bases and J lost 0 bases. Germline CDR1 MNHEY, CDR2 SMNVEV (reference sequence).

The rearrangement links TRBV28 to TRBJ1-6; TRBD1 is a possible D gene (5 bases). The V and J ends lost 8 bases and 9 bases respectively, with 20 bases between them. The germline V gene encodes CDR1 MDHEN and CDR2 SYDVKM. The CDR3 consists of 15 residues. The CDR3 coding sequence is TGTGCCAGCGGGACGGGGTCGATAGTAACTTCACCCCTCCACTTT. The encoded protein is CASGTGSIVTSPLHF.

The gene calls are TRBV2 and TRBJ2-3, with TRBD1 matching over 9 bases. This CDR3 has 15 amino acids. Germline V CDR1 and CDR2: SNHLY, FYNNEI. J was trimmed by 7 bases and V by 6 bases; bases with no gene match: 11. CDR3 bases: TGTGCCAGCAGAGAGACAGGGGGACCCACCAATACGCAGTATTTT. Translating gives CASRETGGPTNTQYF.

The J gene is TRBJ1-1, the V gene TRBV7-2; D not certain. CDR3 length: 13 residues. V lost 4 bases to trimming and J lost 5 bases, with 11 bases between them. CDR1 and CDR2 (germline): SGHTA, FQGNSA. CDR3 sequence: CASSSPIQTEAFF. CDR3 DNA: TGTGCCAGCAGCTCCCCAATCCAAACTGAAGCTTTCTTT.

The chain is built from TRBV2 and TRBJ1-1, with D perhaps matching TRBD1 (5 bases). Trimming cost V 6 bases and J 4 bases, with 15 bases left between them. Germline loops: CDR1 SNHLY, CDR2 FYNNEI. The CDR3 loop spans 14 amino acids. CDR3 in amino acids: CASRARAGGTEAFF. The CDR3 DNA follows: TGTGCCAGCAGGGCCAGGGCTGGGGGCACTGAAGCTTTCTTT.

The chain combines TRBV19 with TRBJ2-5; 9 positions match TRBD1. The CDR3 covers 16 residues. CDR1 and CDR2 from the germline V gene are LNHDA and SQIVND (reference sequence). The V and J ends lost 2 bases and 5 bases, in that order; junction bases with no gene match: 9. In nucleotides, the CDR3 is TGTGCCAGTAGTATACGTACAGGGGGCGAAGAGGAGACCCAGTACTTC. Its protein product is CASSIRTGGEEETQYF.